Presented here are 23 T cell receptor beta chains from one specimen sequenced in a study of T cell responses to AZD1222 COVID-19 vaccine. Sequenced by immunoSEQ multiplex PCR; TCRdb stores in-frame clones only, minus some. The sample consists of 100,000 to 150,000 clones, 75% to 90% of them appearing once. The source material was peripheral blood, sampled on day 0 of AZD1222 vaccination. The receptors originated from an adult in good health.

This rearrangement joins TRBV6-5 to TRBJ2-3, with TRBD2 matching over 10 bases. CDR1 is MNHEY and CDR2 is SVGAGI in the germline V gene. There are 14 residues in the CDR3. The junction had 5 bases not matched to a gene; V was cut back by 6 bases and J by 5 bases. As DNA, the CDR3 is TGTGCCAGCAGGCCCCTAGCGGGGGAAGATACGCAGTATTTT. It codes for CASRPLAGEDTQYF.

This clone was counted once. V usage is TRBV12-3 or TRBV12-4 and J usage is TRBJ2-1; D is undetermined. The CDR3 sequence is 11 residues long. V was cut by 7 bases and J by 7 bases, with 8 bases left in between. The chain's CDR3 is CASTGGNEQFF. As DNA, the CDR3 is TGTGCCAGCACGGGTGGTAATGAGCAGTTCTTC.

Only one count was recorded for this clone. The chain is built from TRBV6-5 and TRBJ1-2; possible D gene TRBD1, 5 bases. Germline CDR1 reads MNHEY; CDR2 reads SVGAGI. V was pared by 3 bases and J by 4 bases, with 15 bases between. CDR3 length equals 15 residues. This chain's CDR3 is CASSYRGARAYGYTF. The CDR3 nucleotides read TGTGCCAGCAGTTATCGTGGGGCGCGGGCCTATGGCTACACCTTC.

The table lists this clone with a few counts. This sequence joins TRBV27 and TRBJ2-2; D remains unclear. Germline CDR1 reads MNHEY; CDR2 reads SMNVEV (reference sequence). V was shortened by 5 bases and J by 0 bases, with 16 bases between the two germline ends. This CDR3 comprises 17 residues. The CDR3 is CASSLRALLTNTGELFF. DNA of the CDR3: TGTGCCAGCAGTCTTCGGGCCCTATTGACGAACACCGGGGAGCTGTTTTTT.

The chain uses TRBV7-2 and TRBJ1-1, with D perhaps TRBD1 (5 bases). There are 12 residues in the CDR3. Germline CDR1 is SGHTA and CDR2 is FQGNSA. V lost 3 bases to trimming and J lost 7 bases, with 9 bases between them. CDR3 DNA sequence: TGTGCCAGCAGCTTGGCAGGGTTTGAAGCTTTCTTT. It specifies CASSLAGFEAFF. Together with reference TRBV7-2 and TRBJ1-1, the CDR3 gives the full variable domain: GAGVSQSPSNKVTEKGKDVELRCDPISGHTALYWYRQSLGQGLEFLIYFQGNSAPDKSGLPSDRFSAERTGGSVSTLTIQRTQQEDSAVYLCASSLAGFEAFFGQGTRLTVV.

The rearrangement uses TRBV29-1 and TRBJ2-7, with a possible D match to TRBD2 (6 bases). The length of the CDR3 is 13 residues. Germline V gene sequence: CDR1 SQVTM, CDR2 ANQGSEA. V was shortened by 4 bases and J by 0 bases, with 10 bases between the two germline ends. This CDR3 is CSVGGAGSYEQYF. The DNA of the CDR3 is TGCAGCGTTGGCGGGGCCGGCTCCTACGAGCAGTACTTC.

V and J are TRBV18 and TRBJ1-1; no reliable D call. Looked up from germline, CDR1 is KGHSH and CDR2 is LQKENI. V was shortened by 6 bases and J by 1 base, with 12 bases between the two germline ends. CDR3 length: 14 amino acids. The CDR3 DNA follows: TGTGCCAGCTCCCGGATGGAGACGAACACTGAAGCTTTCTTT. It specifies CASSRMETNTEAFF.

The chain carries TRBV5-1 and TRBJ2-1; 15 bases align to TRBD2. Germline V gene lookup returns CDR1 SGHRS and CDR2 YFSETQ. V shed 4 bases and J 8 bases; nucleotides not matched to a gene: 7. This CDR3 comprises 16 residues. DNA for the CDR3: TGCGCCAGCAGCCCCGGACTAGCGGGGGGGGCGGATGAGCAGTTCTTC. Amino acids: CASSPGLAGGADEQFF.

The V call is TRBV2, the J call TRBJ2-7; D perhaps matches TRBD1 (5 bases). The germline V gene encodes CDR1 SNHLY and CDR2 FYNNEI. V shed 1 base and J shed 12 bases, with 10 bases lying between them. The CDR3 sequence is 11 residues long. In DNA, the CDR3 is TGTGCCAGCAGTGAAGGACAGATATTGTACTTC. It specifies CASSEGQILYF.

This chain uses TRBV3-1 (or the pseudogene TRBV3-2) with TRBJ1-2; 8 bases match TRBD1. The CDR3 has 15 residues. Germline-derived CDR1 and CDR2 are LGHDT and YNNKEL (reference sequence). V shed 2 bases, J shed 6 bases, and the junction held 8 bases outside the gene matches. The CDR3 DNA follows: TGTGCCAGCAGCCAATCACAGGGGGGAATTGATGGCTACACCTTC. Amino acids: CASSQSQGGIDGYTF.

The genes are TRBV11-2 and TRBJ1-6; D uncertain. Germline lookup yields CDR1 SGHAT and CDR2 FQNNGV. The CDR3 totals 16 residues. V was cut by 3 bases and J by 5 bases, with 14 bases left in between. The CDR3 DNA is TGTGCCAGCAGCTTCGGACCAGCGCCCGATAATTCACCCCTCCACTTT. It codes for CASSFGPAPDNSPLHF.

The chain employs TRBV6-5 and TRBJ2-1, with D possibly TRBD1 on 6 matching bases. The length of the CDR3 is 12 residues. Germline assignment: CDR1 MNHEY and CDR2 SVGAGI. Trimming took 6 bases from V and 5 from J, leaving 8 bases between them. CDR3 sequence (DNA): TGTGCCAGCAGGGGGGCGAACAATGAGCAGTTCTTC. It encodes CASRGANNEQFF.

V and J are TRBV11-2 and TRBJ2-3; 8 positions match TRBD2. The CDR3 is 15 amino acids. Per germline, CDR1 SGHAT and CDR2 FQNNGV. Trimming at V came to 4 bases and at J to 1 base, leaving 4 bases not matched to a gene. In DNA form, the CDR3 reads TGTGCCAGCAGCTCACTTAGCGGGGGCACAGATACGCAGTATTTT. It encodes CASSSLSGGTDTQYF.

The CDR3 DNA sequence: TGTGCCAGCTCATACGACACCGCACAATTGGAAAAACTGTTTTTT. It translates to CASSYDTAQLEKLFF. The chain employs TRBV18 and TRBJ1-4, with D hard to call. This CDR3 spans 15 amino acids. CDR1 and CDR2 from the germline V gene are KGHSH and LQKENI. V was pared by 5 bases and J by 8 bases, with 18 bases between.

The chain carries TRBV6-5 and TRBJ2-3; no clear D. The V gene's germline CDR1 is MNHEY and CDR2 SVGAGI. V shed 8 bases and J shed 6 bases, with 18 bases lying between them. CDR3 size: 14 residues. Written as DNA, the CDR3 is TGTGCCAGCTCTCCGAGAGTGCCACGGGATACGCAGTATTTT. Its protein product is CASSPRVPRDTQYF.

The J gene is TRBJ1-1, the V gene TRBV4-1; D gene uncertain. V was pared by 0 bases and J by 4 bases, with 15 bases between. The germline CDR1 and CDR2 sequences are MGHRA and YSYEKL. This CDR3 has 16 residues. CDR3 DNA: TGCGCCAGCAGCCAAGACCCGACACCACGGGGCACTGAAGCTTTCTTT. It translates to CASSQDPTPRGTEAFF.

In nucleotides, the CDR3 is TGTGCCAGCAGCTTAGACAGGGGCTACACCTTC. Protein sequence: CASSLDRGYTF. The chain employs TRBV7-2 and TRBJ1-2, with D perhaps matching TRBD1 (5 bases). Germline V gene lookup returns CDR1 SGHTA and CDR2 FQGNSA. V shed 1 base and J shed 8 bases, with 5 bases lying between them. The CDR3 totals 11 residues.

This rearrangement joins TRBV18 to TRBJ1-5, with D unresolved. CDR3 length: 14 amino acids. The germline V gene has CDR1 KGHSH and CDR2 LQKENI. Trimming stripped 3 bases from V and 7 bases from J, with 13 bases between. CDR3: CASSPDGSWQPQHF. CDR3 bases: TGTGCCAGCTCACCCGACGGGTCGTGGCAGCCCCAGCATTTT.

The CDR3: CASSLVGGAGELFF. The CDR3 coding sequence is TGTGCCAGCAGCTTGGTAGGAGGGGCCGGGGAGCTGTTTTTT. This chain uses TRBV5-5 with TRBJ2-2; possibly TRBD2 for D (6 bases). From germline, CDR1 is SGHKS and CDR2 YYEKEE (reference sequence). V was cut by 0 bases and J by 6 bases, with 9 bases left in between. The CDR3 totals 14 residues.

This clone came up a few times. The chain joins TRBV20-1 to TRBJ1-2, with D uncertain. The CDR3 loop spans 11 amino acids. Germline V gene data show CDR1 as DFQATT and CDR2 as SNEGSKA (reference sequence). Trimming stripped 5 bases from V and 7 bases from J, with 11 bases between. The CDR3 DNA follows: TGCAGTGCTCGTGGGTTCTCTGGCTACACCTTC. Residues: CSARGFSGYTF.

This clone showed up just once. The rearrangement joins TRBV7-2 to TRBJ2-5; D gene ambiguous. The V end was cut by 1 base, the J end by 5 bases, with 8 bases between. CDR3 size: 13 residues. Germline V gene lookup returns CDR1 SGHTA and CDR2 FQGNSA. The CDR3 nucleotides are TGTGCCAGCAGCTTAGGGAACTTGGAGACCCAGTACTTC. It codes for CASSLGNLETQYF.

The gene calls are TRBV3-1 (or the pseudogene TRBV3-2) and TRBJ2-5; 11 nucleotides line up with TRBD2. The V segment lost 1 base and the J segment 2 bases; nucleotides outside the gene matches: 6. The germline V gene encodes CDR1 LGHDT and CDR2 YNNKEL (reference sequence). CDR3 length equals 17 residues. The CDR3 nucleotides are TGTGCCAGCAGCCAAGGTACCCGACTAGCGGGGCAAGAGACCCAGTACTTC. It translates to CASSQGTRLAGQETQYF.

The chain joins TRBV4-3 to TRBJ2-1; perhaps TRBD1 as D (6 bases). Germline CDR1 and CDR2: LGHNA and YSLEER. V shed 4 bases and J shed 9 bases, with 13 bases lying between them. The CDR3 is 13 residues long. The CDR3 nucleotides are TGCGCCAGCAGCCGATGGGACACTCCTGAGCAGTTCTTC. Translation gives CASSRWDTPEQFF.